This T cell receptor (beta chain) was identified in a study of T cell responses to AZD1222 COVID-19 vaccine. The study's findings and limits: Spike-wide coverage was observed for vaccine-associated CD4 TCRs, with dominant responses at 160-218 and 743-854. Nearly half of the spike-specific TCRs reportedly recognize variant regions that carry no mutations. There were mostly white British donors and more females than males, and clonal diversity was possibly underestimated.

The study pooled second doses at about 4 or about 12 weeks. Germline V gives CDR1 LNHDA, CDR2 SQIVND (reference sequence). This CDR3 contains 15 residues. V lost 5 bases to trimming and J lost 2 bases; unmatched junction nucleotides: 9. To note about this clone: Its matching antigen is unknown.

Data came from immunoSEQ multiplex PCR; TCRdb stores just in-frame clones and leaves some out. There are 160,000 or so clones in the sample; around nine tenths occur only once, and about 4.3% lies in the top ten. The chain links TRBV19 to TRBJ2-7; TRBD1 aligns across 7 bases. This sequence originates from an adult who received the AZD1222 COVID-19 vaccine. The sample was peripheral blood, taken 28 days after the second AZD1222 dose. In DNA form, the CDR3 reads TGTGCCAGTAGTGCGTCGACAGGGAAGACCTACGAGCAGTACTTC. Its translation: CASSASTGKTYEQYF.